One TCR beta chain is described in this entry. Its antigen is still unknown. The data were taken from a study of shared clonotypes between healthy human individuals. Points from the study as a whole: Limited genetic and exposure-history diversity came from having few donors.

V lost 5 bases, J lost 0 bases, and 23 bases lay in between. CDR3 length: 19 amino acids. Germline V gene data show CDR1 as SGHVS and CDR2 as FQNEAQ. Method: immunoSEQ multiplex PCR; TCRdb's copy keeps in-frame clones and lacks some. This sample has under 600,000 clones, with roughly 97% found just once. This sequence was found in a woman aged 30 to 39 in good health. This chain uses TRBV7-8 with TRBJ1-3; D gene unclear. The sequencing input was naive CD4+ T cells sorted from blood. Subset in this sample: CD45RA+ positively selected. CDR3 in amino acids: CASSPRLVGNILSGNTIYF. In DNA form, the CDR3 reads TGTGCCAGCAGCCCCCGTTTGGTTGGGAACATACTCTCTGGAAACACCATATATTTT. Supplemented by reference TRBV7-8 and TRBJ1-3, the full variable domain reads GAGVSQSPRYKVAKRGQDVALRCDPISGHVSLFWYQQALGQGPEFLTYFQNEAQLDKSGLPSDRFFAERPEGSVSTLKIQRTQQEDSAVYLCASSPRLVGNILSGNTIYFGEGSWLTVV.